A selection of T cell receptor beta chains follows, all from one sample in a study of chemoradiotherapy in HPV16-positive cancers. Only in-frame clones appear in the TCRdb table, and some are missing; sequencing was by immunoSEQ multiplex PCR. This table has about 14,000 clones, around 90% appearing once. The specimen comprised tumor tissue, sampled from a patient who underwent chemoradiotherapy. The receptors come from a human donor with HPV-associated anogenital cancer. Each CDR3 is given with its conserved first and last residue.

v_call	j_call	cdr3_aa
TRBV5-5	TRBJ1-1	CASSLVIDRDTEAFF
TRBV25-1	TRBJ2-4	CASSSQGNIQYF
TRBV19	TRBJ1-5	CASSNGAGRFYQPQHF
TRBV5-6	TRBJ2-1	CATNFGGSSYNEQFF
TRBV7-6	TRBJ2-1	CASSPSTPSVPSYNEQFF
TRBV19	TRBJ2-1	CASTLHRASGSLNEQFF
TRBV10-3	TRBJ1-1	CAIGVNTEAFF
TRBV7-9	TRBJ2-3	CASSLAVLPTDTQYF
TRBV30	TRBJ1-1	CAWSRTLNTEAFF
TRBV11-3	TRBJ1-4	CASSSLASMWGTGNRKLFF